Shown below are 9 T cell receptor beta chains from a single sample sequenced in a study of T cells in localized non-small cell lung cancer. This table comes from immunoSEQ multiplex PCR, and its TCRdb copy is limited to in-frame clones, with some not included. Of more than 30,000 clones in the sample, around 73% were seen once. Material: peripheral blood, obtained before any cancer treatment. These receptors all stem from a male donor at least 60 years old with stage II squamous cell lung carcinoma.

The chain has TRBV6-5 and TRBJ2-1, with a possible D match to TRBD2 (5 bases). Germline CDR1 reads MNHEY; CDR2 reads SVGAGI. V lost 5 bases and J lost 8, with 16 bases in between. The CDR3 runs 14 residues. DNA for the CDR3: TGTGCCAGCAGTCGACGCGGACTGACCGATGAGCAGTTCTTC. Its translation is CASSRRGLTDEQFF.

This rearrangement joins TRBV10-3 to TRBJ2-5; either TRBD1 or TRBD2 may fit D (6 bases each). Near its end, the DNA agrees better with TRBJ2-7, so the J call may be wrong. The germline V gene has CDR1 ENHRY and CDR2 SYGVKD. This CDR3 region has 14 residues. The CDR3 bases are TGTGCCATCAGTGCCTCCGTCAGGGGAGGCGAGCAGTACTTC. It codes for CAISASVRGGEQYF.

This chain joins TRBV6-5 and TRBJ2-2, with TRBD1 matching 7 bases. Germline loops: CDR1 MNHEY, CDR2 SVGAGI. The length of the CDR3 is 14 residues. The V gene end was trimmed by 7 bases and the J gene end by 1 base; junction bases not matched to a gene: 3. CDR3 DNA: TGTGCCAGCACGAGGACAGGGAACACCGGGGAGCTGTTTTTT. This sequence encodes CASTRTGNTGELFF.

The chain combines TRBV6-5 with TRBJ1-5; D uncertain. This CDR3 is 13 amino acids long. V was trimmed by 0 bases and J by 4 bases, leaving 4 bases between them. The germline CDR1 and CDR2 sequences are MNHEY and SVGAGI. CDR3 region: CASSYSKNQPQHF. In DNA form, the CDR3 reads TGTGCCAGCAGTTACTCGAAAAATCAGCCCCAGCATTTT.

The genes are TRBV7-2 and TRBJ1-2; D is uncertain. CDR1 is SGHTA and CDR2 is FQGNSA in the germline V gene. V lost 1 base to trimming and J lost 2 bases, with 8 bases between them. The CDR3 is 14 amino acids. CDR3 sequence reads: CASSLGGANYGYTF. CDR3 in DNA: TGTGCCAGCAGCTTAGGGGGAGCAAACTATGGCTACACCTTC.

This clone was seen a handful of times. The chain combines TRBV5-1 with TRBJ2-5; D is ambiguous. V was pared by 7 bases and J by 3 bases, with 7 bases between. Germline values: CDR1 SGHRS, CDR2 YFSETQ. This CDR3 is built from 11 residues. The CDR3 sequence is CASESKETQYF. DNA for the CDR3: TGCGCCAGCGAAAGCAAAGAGACCCAGTACTTC.

The chain recombines TRBV15 with TRBJ1-4, with a tentative D call TRBD1 (5 bases). CDR1 is LNHNV and CDR2 is YYDKDF in the germline V gene (reference sequence). The CDR3 extends over 16 amino acids. Trimming removed 2 bases from V and 8 bases from J, with 18 bases in between. In nucleotides, the CDR3 is TGTGCCACCAGCAGATCCCCGGGTCAGGGTAGAGAAAAACTGTTTTTT. Amino acids: CATSRSPGQGREKLFF.

The CDR3, as DNA: TGTGCCGCGTCTGAAGCTTGGCAAGAGACCCAGTACTTC. It specifies CAASEAWQETQYF. The chain recombines TRBV10-3 with TRBJ2-5; D not resolved. This CDR3 is built from 13 residues. Trimming took 11 bases from V and 2 from J, leaving 15 bases between them. CDR1 is ENHRY, CDR2 SYGVKD, per germline.

The V call is TRBV5-6, the J call TRBJ1-2; tentatively, D is TRBD1 (5 bases). The CDR3 covers 12 residues. Germline V gene lookup returns CDR1 SGHDT and CDR2 YYEEEE. V was clipped by 2 bases and J by 11 bases, with 13 bases between them. CDR3 loop: CASSFLGTSYTF. Here the CDR3 DNA reads TGTGCCAGCAGCTTTTTGGGGACTTCGTACACCTTC.